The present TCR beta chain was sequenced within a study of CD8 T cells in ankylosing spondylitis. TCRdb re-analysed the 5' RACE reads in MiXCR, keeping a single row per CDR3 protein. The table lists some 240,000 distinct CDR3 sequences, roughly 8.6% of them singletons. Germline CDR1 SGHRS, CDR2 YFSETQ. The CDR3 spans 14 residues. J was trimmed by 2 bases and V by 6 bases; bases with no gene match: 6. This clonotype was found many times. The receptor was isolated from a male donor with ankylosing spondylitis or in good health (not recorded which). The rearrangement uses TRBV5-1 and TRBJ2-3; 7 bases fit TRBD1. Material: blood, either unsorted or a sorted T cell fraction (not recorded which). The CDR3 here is CASTRGSHTDTQYF. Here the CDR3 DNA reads TGCGCCAGCACCAGGGGGAGTCACACAGATACGCAGTATTTT.